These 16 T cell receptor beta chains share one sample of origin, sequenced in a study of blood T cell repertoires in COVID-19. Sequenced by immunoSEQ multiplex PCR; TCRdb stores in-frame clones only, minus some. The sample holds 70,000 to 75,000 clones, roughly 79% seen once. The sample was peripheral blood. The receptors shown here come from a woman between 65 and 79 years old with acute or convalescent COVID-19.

For the CDR3, the DNA is TGTGCCAGCAGTCCGGGACTAGCGGGAGGACACGAGCAGTACTTC. As protein: CASSPGLAGGHEQYF. This sequence joins TRBV28 and TRBJ2-7, with 15 bases matching TRBD2. V shed 5 bases, J shed 5 bases, and the junction held 4 bases outside the gene matches. This CDR3 comprises 15 residues. CDR1 is MDHEN, CDR2 SYDVKM, per germline.

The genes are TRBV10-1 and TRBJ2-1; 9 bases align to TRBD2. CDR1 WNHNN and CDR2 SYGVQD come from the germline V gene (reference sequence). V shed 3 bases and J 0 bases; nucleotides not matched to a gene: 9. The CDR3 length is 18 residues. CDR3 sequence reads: CASSDRLAGISSYNEQFF. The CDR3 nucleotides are TGCGCCAGCAGTGATCGGCTAGCGGGAATCAGCTCCTACAATGAGCAGTTCTTC.

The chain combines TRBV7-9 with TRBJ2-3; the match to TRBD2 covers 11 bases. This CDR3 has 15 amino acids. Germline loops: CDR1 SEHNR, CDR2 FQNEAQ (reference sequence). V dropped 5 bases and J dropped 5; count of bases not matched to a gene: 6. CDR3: CASSPVLAGGDTQYF. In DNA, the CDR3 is TGTGCCAGCAGCCCCGTTCTAGCGGGAGGAGATACGCAGTATTTT.

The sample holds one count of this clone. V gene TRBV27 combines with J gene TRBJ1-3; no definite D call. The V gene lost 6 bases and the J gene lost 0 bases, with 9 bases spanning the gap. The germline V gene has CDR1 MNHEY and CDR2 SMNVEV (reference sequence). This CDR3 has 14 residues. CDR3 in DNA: TGTGCCAGCAGGACGGGGTTCTCTGGAAACACCATATATTTT. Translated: CASRTGFSGNTIYF.

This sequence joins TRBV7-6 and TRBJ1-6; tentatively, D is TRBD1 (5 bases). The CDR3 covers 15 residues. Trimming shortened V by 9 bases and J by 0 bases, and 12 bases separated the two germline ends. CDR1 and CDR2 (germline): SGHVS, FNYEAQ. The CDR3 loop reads CASKEGSSYNSPLHF. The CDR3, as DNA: TGTGCCAGTAAGGAGGGGAGCTCCTATAATTCACCCCTCCACTTT.

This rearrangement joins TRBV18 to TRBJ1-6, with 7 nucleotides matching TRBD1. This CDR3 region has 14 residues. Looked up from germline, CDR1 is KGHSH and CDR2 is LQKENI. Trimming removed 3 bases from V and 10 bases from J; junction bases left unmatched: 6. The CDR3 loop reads CASSPTGERSPLHF. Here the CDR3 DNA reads TGTGCCAGCTCACCTACAGGGGAACGATCACCCCTCCACTTT.

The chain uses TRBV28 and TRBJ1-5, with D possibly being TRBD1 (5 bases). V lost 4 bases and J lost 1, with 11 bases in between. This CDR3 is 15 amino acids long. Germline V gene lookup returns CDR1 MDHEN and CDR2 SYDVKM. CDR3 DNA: TGTGCCAGCAGTTCCGCGGGGGGAAGCAATCAGCCCCAGCATTTT. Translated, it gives CASSSAGGSNQPQHF.

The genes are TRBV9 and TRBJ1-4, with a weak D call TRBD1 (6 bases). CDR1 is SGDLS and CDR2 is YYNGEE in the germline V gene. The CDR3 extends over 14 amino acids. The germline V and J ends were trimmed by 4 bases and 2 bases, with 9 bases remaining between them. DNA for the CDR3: TGTGCCAGCAGCCCGAGGGGGACTAATGAAAAACTGTTTTTT. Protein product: CASSPRGTNEKLFF.

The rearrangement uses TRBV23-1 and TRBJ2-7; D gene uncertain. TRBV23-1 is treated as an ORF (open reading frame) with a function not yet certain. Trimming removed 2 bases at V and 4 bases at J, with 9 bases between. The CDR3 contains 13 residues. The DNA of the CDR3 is TGCGCCAGCAGTCAAATCGAGGCATACGAGCAGTACTTC. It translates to CASSQIEAYEQYF.

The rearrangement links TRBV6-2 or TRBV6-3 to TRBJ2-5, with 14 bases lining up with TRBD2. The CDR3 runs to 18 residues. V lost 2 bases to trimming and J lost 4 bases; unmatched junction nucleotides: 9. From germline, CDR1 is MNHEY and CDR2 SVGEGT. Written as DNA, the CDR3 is TGTGCCAGCAGTTACCCACCTGGGACTAGCGGGAGTGGAGAGACCCAGTACTTC. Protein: CASSYPPGTSGSGETQYF.

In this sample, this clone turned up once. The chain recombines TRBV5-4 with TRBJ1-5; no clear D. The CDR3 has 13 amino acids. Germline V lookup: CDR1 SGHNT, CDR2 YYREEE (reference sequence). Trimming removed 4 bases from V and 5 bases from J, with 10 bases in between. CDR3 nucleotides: TGTGCCAGCAGCCAGGACTCCTATCAGCCCCAGCATTTT. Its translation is CASSQDSYQPQHF.

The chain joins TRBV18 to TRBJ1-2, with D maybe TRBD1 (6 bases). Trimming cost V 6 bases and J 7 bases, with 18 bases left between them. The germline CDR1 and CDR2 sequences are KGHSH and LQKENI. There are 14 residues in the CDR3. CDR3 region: CASSLQGPPLGYTF. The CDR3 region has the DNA TGTGCCAGCTCGCTACAGGGCCCCCCTCTTGGCTACACCTTC.

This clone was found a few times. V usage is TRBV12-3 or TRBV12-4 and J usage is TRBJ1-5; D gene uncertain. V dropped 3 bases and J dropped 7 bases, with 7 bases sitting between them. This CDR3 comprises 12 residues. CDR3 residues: CASSLPQQPQHF. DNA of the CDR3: TGTGCCAGCAGTTTGCCCCAGCAGCCCCAGCATTTT.

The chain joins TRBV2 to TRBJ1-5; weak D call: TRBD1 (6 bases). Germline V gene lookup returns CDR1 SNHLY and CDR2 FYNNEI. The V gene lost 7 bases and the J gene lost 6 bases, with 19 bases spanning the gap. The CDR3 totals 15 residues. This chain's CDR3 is CASNRDIPWGQPQHF. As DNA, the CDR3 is TGTGCCAGCAATCGGGACATCCCTTGGGGTCAGCCCCAGCATTTT.

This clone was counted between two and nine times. The DNA of the CDR3 is TGTGCCAGCCAGGTGGGACAGGGGGGCTACGAGCAGTACTTC. Its translation: CASQVGQGGYEQYF. V is TRBV11-2 and J is TRBJ2-7; 11 bases are shared with TRBD1. The V gene's germline CDR1 is SGHAT and CDR2 FQNNGV. This CDR3 is built from 14 residues. Losses at the gene ends were 8 bases for V and 3 bases for J; bases not matched to a gene: 6.

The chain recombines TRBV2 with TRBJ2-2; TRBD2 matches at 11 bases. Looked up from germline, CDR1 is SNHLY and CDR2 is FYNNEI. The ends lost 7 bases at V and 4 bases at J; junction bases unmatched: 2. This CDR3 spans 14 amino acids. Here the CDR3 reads CASKTSGTTGELFF. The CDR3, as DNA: TGTGCCAGCAAGACTAGCGGGACCACCGGGGAGCTGTTTTTT. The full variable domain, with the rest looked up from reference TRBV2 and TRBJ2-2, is EPEVTQTPSHQVTQMGQEVILRCVPISNHLYFYWYRQILGQKVEFLVSFYNNEISEKSEIFDDQFSVERPDGSNFTLKIRSTKLEDSAMYFCASKTSGTTGELFFGEGSRLTVL.